The T cell receptor (beta chain) under discussion was sequenced for a study of blood T cell repertoires in COVID-19. Study-level information: Samples of COVID-19 (acute and convalescent) were obtained from the United States, Italy and Spain. In each case, the material was cDNA or gDNA derived from T cells, B-cell-depleted T cells, or PBMCs.

The authors' processing: Researchers report that nucleated cell counts were estimated from reference gene primer amplification. Some clones are missing from TCRdb's copy, which holds only in-frame ones; the method was immunoSEQ multiplex PCR. V, J and clone size reflect that table, while D and trimming were determined from the DNA. The table includes 25,000 to 30,000 clones, 87% detected once. CDR3 size: 13 residues. Trimming cost V 2 bases and J 3 bases, with 6 bases left between them. Germline CDR1 reads KGHSH; CDR2 reads LQKENI. What was sequenced was peripheral blood. The V call is TRBV18, the J call TRBJ2-3, with TRBD1 as a possible D gene (6 bases). This TCR derives from a human donor in a cohort sampled during active COVID-19. This CDR3 reads CASSPGQTDTQYF. DNA for the CDR3: TGTGCCAGCTCACCAGGACAGACAGATACGCAGTATTTT.